This TCR beta chain was obtained from a study of T cells after posttransplantation cyclophosphamide (dated by TCRdb to between 2015 and 2016). About the investigation overall: Using TRB sequencing, the study followed how the T cell repertoire rebuilt after myeloablative bone marrow transplantation with posttransplantation cyclophosphamide given as GVHD prophylaxis. Samples from around 40 PTCy-treated patients and 15 to 20 related bone marrow donors of those patients were subjected to antigen receptor sequencing. Blood from all 35 or so PTCy patients who had 1-year posttransplant specimens underwent TRB sequencing. TRB sequencing was also done on up to about 3 additional blood samples from 2 to 5.2 years after transplant in 3 patients, and on pretransplant blood from several patients. TRA and TRB clonality were tightly correlated in several samples, so subsequent TCR analyses focused on TRB only. Public TRB sequences were queried against a database of over 3,000 sequences associated with responses to pathogens, tumor antigens, self-antigens and alloantigens. On the study overall, not on this receptor specifically: The TRB repertoires of T cells infiltrating skin or GI tract showed only limited overlap with the TRB repertoires of T cells in blood. Across 45 or so patients, TRB clonality was highly associated with recipient CMV seropositivity and CMV reactivation, and PTCy diversity was similar to diversity in CNI/methotrexate controls. At 1-2 months, donor-recipient similarity was low but rose over the first year, and the later blood repertoires were often dominated by donor CD8+ memory clones.

Reading the label with the study, this specimen's treatment or condition is: high-dose cyclophosphamide on days +3 and +4 as single-agent GVHD prophylaxis. For conditioning, the PTCy patients got busulfan and fludarabine, then a related or unrelated marrow graft, followed by cyclophosphamide on days +3 and +4. The PTCy-treated patients were enrolled in a prospective multi-institutional clinical trial. Peripheral blood and bone marrow mononuclear cells were isolated by Ficoll-Hypaque density centrifugation and were cryopreserved. Remarks on this clone: No cognate antigen has been identified for it. No per-base quality is available; no much larger clone lies one base away.

TRB sequencing used genomic DNA with the immunoSEQ assay at survey resolution or the hsTCRB kit. As for the original processing: The immunoSEQ software handled initial read processing, and the LymphoSeq R package was used for repertoire analyses. Clonality was computed as 1 minus normalized Shannon entropy, and a Gini coefficient was also calculated for each TRB dataset. To infer phenotypes in unsorted samples, TRB sequences from sorted subsets of the recipient or donor were mapped onto unsorted samples from the same recipient. Here the immuneACCESS table is served through TCRdb, limited to in-frame sequences with V and J called. Missing clones are a known gap in these copies; in checked studies unresolved V genes cover under half, and the rest lacks a known reason. V and J calls and clone size are copied from that table; D and trimming were computed from the DNA. The sample comprises 9,500 to 15,000 clones, and every one was counted more than once. The ten largest clones capture about 27% of the sample.

The junction carries 10 bases between V and J, which are trimmed by 7 bases and 1 base respectively. For CDR1 and CDR2, the germline V gene (reference sequence) lists LNHNV and YYDKDF. The CDR3 runs 14 amino acids, cysteine and phenylalanine included. Only the CDR3 portion is preserved as DNA: 42 bases, with reading frame beginning at the first base. This receptor chain uses TRBV15 and TRBJ2-2; the D segment cannot be called with confidence. The sequencing here drew on PBMCs, taken after allogeneic stem cell transplant with posttransplant cyclophosphamide. The TCR sequence derives from a female patient aged 40 to 50 who received an allogeneic stem cell transplant from a related donor, was CMV-positive, and had acute GVHD only. After a transplant, some T cells may have been passed on by the graft donor. The CDR3 protein is CATTVGGNTGELFF. DNA sequence: TGTGCCACCACGGTCGGTGGGAACACCGGGGAGCTGTTTTTT.